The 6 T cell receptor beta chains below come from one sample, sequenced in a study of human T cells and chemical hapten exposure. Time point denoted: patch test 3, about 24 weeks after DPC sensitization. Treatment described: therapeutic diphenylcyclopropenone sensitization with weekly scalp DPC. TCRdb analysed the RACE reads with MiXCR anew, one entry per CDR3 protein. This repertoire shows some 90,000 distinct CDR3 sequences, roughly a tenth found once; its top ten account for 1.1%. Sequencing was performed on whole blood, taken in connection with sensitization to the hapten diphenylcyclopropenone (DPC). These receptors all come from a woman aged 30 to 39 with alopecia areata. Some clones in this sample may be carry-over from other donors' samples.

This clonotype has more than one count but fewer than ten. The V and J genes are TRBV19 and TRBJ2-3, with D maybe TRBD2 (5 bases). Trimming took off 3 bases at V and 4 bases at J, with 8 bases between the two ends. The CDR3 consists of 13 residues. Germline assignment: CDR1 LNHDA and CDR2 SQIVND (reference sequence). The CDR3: CASSIREADTQYF. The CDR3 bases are TGTGCCAGTAGTATCCGGGAAGCAGATACGCAGTATTTT.

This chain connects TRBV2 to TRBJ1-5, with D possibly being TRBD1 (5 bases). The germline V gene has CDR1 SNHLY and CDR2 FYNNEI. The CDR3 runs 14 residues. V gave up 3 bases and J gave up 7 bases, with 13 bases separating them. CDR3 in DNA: TGTGCCAGCAGTGAGATCTACGGGGCACAGCCCCAGCATTTT. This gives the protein CASSEIYGAQPQHF.

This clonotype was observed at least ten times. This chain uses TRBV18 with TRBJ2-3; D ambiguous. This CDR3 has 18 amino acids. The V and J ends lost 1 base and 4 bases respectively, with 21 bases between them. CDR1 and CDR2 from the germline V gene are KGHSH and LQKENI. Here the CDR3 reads CASSPHESPRPSPDTQYF. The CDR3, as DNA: TGTGCCAGCTCACCACACGAATCGCCCAGACCCTCGCCAGATACGCAGTATTTT.

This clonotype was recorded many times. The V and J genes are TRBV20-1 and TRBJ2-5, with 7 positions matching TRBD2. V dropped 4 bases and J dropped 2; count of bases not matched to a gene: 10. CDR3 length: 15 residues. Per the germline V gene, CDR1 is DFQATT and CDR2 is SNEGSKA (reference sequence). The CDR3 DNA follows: TGCAGTGCTACCGATGGGGCGGGAGCTCAAGAGACCCAGTACTTC. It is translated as CSATDGAGAQETQYF.

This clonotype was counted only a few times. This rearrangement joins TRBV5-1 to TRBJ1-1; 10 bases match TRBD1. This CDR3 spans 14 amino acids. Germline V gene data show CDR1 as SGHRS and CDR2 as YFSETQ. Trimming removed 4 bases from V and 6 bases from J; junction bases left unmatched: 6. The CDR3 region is CASSAGQGVAEAFF. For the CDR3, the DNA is TGCGCCAGCAGCGCAGGACAGGGGGTTGCTGAAGCTTTCTTT.

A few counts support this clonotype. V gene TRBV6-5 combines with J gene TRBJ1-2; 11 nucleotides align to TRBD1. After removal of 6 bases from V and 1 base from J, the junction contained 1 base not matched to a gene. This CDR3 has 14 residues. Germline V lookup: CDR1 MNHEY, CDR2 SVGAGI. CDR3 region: CASRGTGGNYGYTF. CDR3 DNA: TGTGCCAGCAGGGGGACAGGGGGTAACTATGGCTACACCTTC.